This T cell receptor beta chain was sequenced during a study of blood T cell repertoires in COVID-19. In the study overall: The cDNA or gDNA used as material had been derived from T cells, B-cell-depleted T cells, or PBMCs.

There are 14 residues in the CDR3. Germline lookup yields CDR1 MGHDK and CDR2 SYGVNS. V lost 3 bases and J lost 2, with 10 bases in between. The repertoire was sequenced with immunoSEQ multiplex PCR; TCRdb's copy has only in-frame clones and lacks some. Of 110,000 or so clones listed, 70% to 80% are singletons. Sequenced: peripheral blood. The clonotype originates from a man in his 70s with acute or convalescent COVID-19. This rearrangement joins TRBV25-1 to TRBJ2-5, with a tentative D call TRBD1 (5 bases). This CDR3 is CASSDQGYQETQYF. The CDR3 coding sequence is TGTGCCAGCAGTGATCAGGGATATCAAGAGACCCAGTACTTC.